Listed below are T cell receptor beta chains from one sample, sequenced in a study of CD8 T cells in Susac syndrome. MiXCR was run by TCRdb on the immunoSEQ multiplex PCR reads, yielding one entry per CDR3 protein. The profile shows about 160,000 distinct CDR3 sequences, 94% of them singletons. Sequencing input: CD4+ T cells from PBMCs. The source is a human donor with multiple sclerosis. Each CDR3 is given with its conserved first and last residue. A D gene is named only where the DNA matches it firmly. Clone size is given for some rows only: seen once, a few or many times, or a class if the clone is expanded.

TGTGCCAGCAGCCCCGGGACCGCCGAGAGCTACACCTTC,CASSPGTAESYTF,TRBV25-1,TRBJ1-2,-,-
TGTGCCTGGAGTACACTACTAGCGCGAGGGACCGGGGAGCTGTTTTTT,CAWSTLLARGTGELFF,TRBV30,TRBJ2-2,TRBD2,-
TGTGCCAGCTACCGGACAGGGAACACTGAAGCTTTCTTT,CASYRTGNTEAFF,TRBV18,TRBJ1-1,TRBD1,-
TGTGCCAGCAGCCCAGGGGGGGACTTCTCCTACGAGCAGTACTTC,CASSPGGDFSYEQYF,TRBV9,TRBJ2-7,-,once
TGCAGTGCTCGTACCCGCGGAAACACTGAAGCTTTCTTT,CSARTRGNTEAFF,TRBV20-1,TRBJ1-1,-,once
TGTGCCAGCAGCTTCGAACAGTCCAGCACTGAAGCTTTCTTT,CASSFEQSSTEAFF,TRBV7-3,TRBJ1-1,-,-
TGTGCCAGCGGGACAGGGGTCACTGAAGCTTTCTTT,CASGTGVTEAFF,TRBV2,TRBJ1-1,TRBD1,-
TGTGCCAGCATCCGGGACGCCTTACTTCCAGATACGCAGTATTTT,CASIRDALLPDTQYF,TRBV7-2,TRBJ2-3,-,-
TGCAGTGGGGGAGCTGGACGGGAGACCCAGTACTTC,CSGGAGRETQYF,TRBV20-1,TRBJ2-5,-,once
TGTGCCAGTACCCCTGGAAGGGGGCACGGAGGCTACACCTTC,CASTPGRGHGGYTF,TRBV19,TRBJ1-2,TRBD1,-
TGTGCCAGCAGCTCCATTGAAGAGACCCAGTACTTC,CASSSIEETQYF,TRBV7-9,TRBJ2-5,-,-
TGTGCCAGCAGACCTGGCGGGAGAAGGACCGGGGAGCTGTTTTTT,CASRPGGRRTGELFF,TRBV6-5,TRBJ2-2,TRBD2,-
TGTGCCAGCAGCCCCCTAGTTGGGAGTTTAAAGACCCAGTACTTC,CASSPLVGSLKTQYF,TRBV3-1,TRBJ2-5,-,-
TGCGCCAGCAGCTCAGACCCGGGACAGTCGGAAGGCTACACCTTC,CASSSDPGQSEGYTF,TRBV5-1,TRBJ1-2,TRBD1,-
TGTGCCAGCAAGAACCACCGCTCCTACAATGAGCAGTTCTTC,CASKNHRSYNEQFF,TRBV6-5,TRBJ2-1,-,-
TGTGCCAGCAGCTTGGGAGGTTCTGGAAACACCATATATTTT,CASSLGGSGNTIYF,TRBV5-4,TRBJ1-3,-,few
TGTGCCAGCGCAGCGGGAGATGGCGGGAAGACCCAGTACTTC,CASAAGDGGKTQYF,TRBV11-1,TRBJ2-5,TRBD2,-
TGTGCCAGCAGCTTTACGGACAGGGGCAACGTTAATGAGCAGTTCTTC,CASSFTDRGNVNEQFF,TRBV7-9,TRBJ2-1,TRBD1,-
TGCGCCAGCAGCAGGACAGGGTCATCTGAAGCTTTCTTT,CASSRTGSSEAFF,TRBV5-1,TRBJ1-1,TRBD1,-
TGCGCCAGCAGCCCAGGGTCCGAGCAGTACTTC,CASSPGSEQYF,TRBV5-1,TRBJ2-7,-,-
TGTGCCAGCAGTTTGACCCCGCCTAACTATGGCTACACCTTC,CASSLTPPNYGYTF,TRBV12-3/TRBV12-4,TRBJ1-2,-,-
TGTGCCAGCTCACCGCAGAGGAATGAGCAGTTCTTC,CASSPQRNEQFF,TRBV18,TRBJ2-1,-,-
TGCAGTGCTAGTAGGCAAAATCAGCCCCAGCATTTT,CSASRQNQPQHF,TRBV20-1,TRBJ1-5,-,-
TGTGCCAGCAGTTTTCCCCGGCGGGGGCTTTACGAGCAGTACTTC,CASSFPRRGLYEQYF,TRBV28,TRBJ2-7,-,-
TGTGCCAGCAGCTTCTTATCCGGTCGCGGGCCAAATGAGCAGTTCTTC,CASSFLSGRGPNEQFF,TRBV13,TRBJ2-1,-,-
TGTGCCAGCAGCTTAGGGACTAGCGGGAGGTACCAAGAGACCCAGTACTTC,CASSLGTSGRYQETQYF,TRBV11-2,TRBJ2-5,TRBD2,-
TGTGCCAGCAGCTCAGGGACAGACACCGGGGAGCTGTTTTTT,CASSSGTDTGELFF,TRBV11-1,TRBJ2-2,TRBD1,once
TGTGCCAGCAGCTTGGGGTTGGGGGTTCAGCCCCAGCATTTT,CASSLGLGVQPQHF,TRBV5-6,TRBJ1-5,-,-
TGTGCCAGCAGCTCCGGGACAGGGGGGACTAATGAAAAACTGTTTTTT,CASSSGTGGTNEKLFF,TRBV27,TRBJ1-4,TRBD1,-
TGTGCCGGCCTAACGGGAGTAAGGGAGCAGTACTTC,CAGLTGVREQYF,TRBV24-1,TRBJ2-7,-,-
TGTGCCAGCAGTGAATATGTGGGGAGACTCAAGCAGTACTTC,CASSEYVGRLKQYF,TRBV25-1,TRBJ2-7,-,-
TGCAGTGCTAGAGTTCGGGCAACTGCTGAAGCTTTCTTT,CSARVRATAEAFF,TRBV20-1,TRBJ1-1,-,-
TGTGCCAGCAGCGTAGATGGGGGTTGGGATCAGCCCCAGCATTTT,CASSVDGGWDQPQHF,TRBV9,TRBJ1-5,-,-
TGTGCCAGCAGCCAAGAGAGGTCTAGCGGCCCACACGAGCAGTTCTTC,CASSQERSSGPHEQFF,TRBV4-2,TRBJ2-1,TRBD2,once
TGTGCCAGCACCCCCAAGAACACCGGGGAGCTGTTTTTT,CASTPKNTGELFF,TRBV5-4,TRBJ2-2,-,-
TGTGCCAGCCGCGTGGGCACCGGGGAGTTGTTTTTT,CASRVGTGELFF,TRBV2,TRBJ2-2,-,once
TGTGCCTGGGCAGAGGCGGATACGCAGTATTTT,CAWAEADTQYF,TRBV30,TRBJ2-3,-,once
TGCAGTGCGAATGAGCGCGATGAGCAGTTCTTC,CSANERDEQFF,TRBV20-1,TRBJ2-1,-,-
TGCGCCAGCAGCCAAGATCACGGAGGTCGAGGCTACACCTTC,CASSQDHGGRGYTF,TRBV4-3,TRBJ1-2,-,-
TGTGCCAGCAGCCAAGATCTCGCAGGCGAGCAGTTCTTC,CASSQDLAGEQFF,TRBV14,TRBJ2-1,-,-
TGTGCCTGGAGTGGGCTGACAGGGCCCCAGCATTTT,CAWSGLTGPQHF,TRBV30,TRBJ1-5,-,-
TGCAGTGCTAGTGGAAGGGCCAATGGTAATCAGCCCCAGCATTTT,CSASGRANGNQPQHF,TRBV20-1,TRBJ1-5,-,once
TGCGCCAGCAGCTTGACTGGGGTGGGAGAGACCCAGTACTTC,CASSLTGVGETQYF,TRBV5-1,TRBJ2-5,-,-
TGTGCCAGCGGGCTAGCGGCCTACGAGCAGTACTTC,CASGLAAYEQYF,TRBV2,TRBJ2-7,TRBD2,-
TGCGCCAGCAGCCCGGGACTAGCGGGAGGGCCGTCCTACAATGAGCAGTTCTTC,CASSPGLAGGPSYNEQFF,TRBV5-1,TRBJ2-1,TRBD2,-
TGTGCCAGGAAGCTACTAGCGAAGAACGAGCAGTACTTC,CARKLLAKNEQYF,TRBV2,TRBJ2-7,TRBD2,-
TGCAGTGTGGGTAGCGGGAGTGTTGGTGAGCAGTTCTTC,CSVGSGSVGEQFF,TRBV20-1,TRBJ2-1,TRBD2,-